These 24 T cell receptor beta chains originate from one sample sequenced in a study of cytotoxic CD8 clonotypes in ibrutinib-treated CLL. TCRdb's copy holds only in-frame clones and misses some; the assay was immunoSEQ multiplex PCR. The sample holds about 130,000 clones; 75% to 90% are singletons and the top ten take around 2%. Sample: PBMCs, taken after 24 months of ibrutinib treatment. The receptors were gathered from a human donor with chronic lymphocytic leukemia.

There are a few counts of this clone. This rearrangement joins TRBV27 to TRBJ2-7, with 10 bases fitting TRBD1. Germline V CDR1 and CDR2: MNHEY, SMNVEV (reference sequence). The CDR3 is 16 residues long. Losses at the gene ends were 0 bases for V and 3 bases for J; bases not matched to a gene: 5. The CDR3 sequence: CASSLSGDRGYYEQYF. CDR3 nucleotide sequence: TGTGCCAGCAGTTTATCGGGGGACAGGGGATACTACGAGCAGTACTTC.

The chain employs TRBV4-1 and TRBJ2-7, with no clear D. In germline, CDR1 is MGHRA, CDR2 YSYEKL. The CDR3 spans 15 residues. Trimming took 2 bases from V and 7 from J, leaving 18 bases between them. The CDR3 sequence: CASSQLGRSHLEQYF. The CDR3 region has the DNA TGCGCCAGCAGCCAATTAGGCAGGTCCCATCTGGAGCAGTACTTC.

The CDR3 DNA follows: TGTGCCAGCAGTTACTCAATTAGCGGGAGGTCCTACGAGCAGTACTTC. This gives the protein CASSYSISGRSYEQYF. The chain combines TRBV6-6 with TRBJ2-7; 10 bases are shared with TRBD2. Germline lookup yields CDR1 MNHNY and CDR2 SVGAGI (reference sequence). Trimming removed 0 bases from V and 1 base from J; junction bases left unmatched: 3. The CDR3 totals 16 residues.

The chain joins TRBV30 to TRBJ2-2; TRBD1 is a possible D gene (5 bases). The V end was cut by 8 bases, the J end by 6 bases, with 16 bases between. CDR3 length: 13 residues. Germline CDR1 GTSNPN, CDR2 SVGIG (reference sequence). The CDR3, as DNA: TGTGCCGGATCAGGATGGGGCGCCGGGGAGCTGTTTTTT. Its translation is CAGSGWGAGELFF.

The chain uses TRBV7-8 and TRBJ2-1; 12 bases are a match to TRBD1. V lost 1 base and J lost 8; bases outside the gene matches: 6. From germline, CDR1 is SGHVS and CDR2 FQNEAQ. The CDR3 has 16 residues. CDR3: CASSLGPGTGGYEQFF. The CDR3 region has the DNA TGTGCCAGCAGCTTAGGACCCGGGACAGGGGGCTATGAGCAGTTCTTC.

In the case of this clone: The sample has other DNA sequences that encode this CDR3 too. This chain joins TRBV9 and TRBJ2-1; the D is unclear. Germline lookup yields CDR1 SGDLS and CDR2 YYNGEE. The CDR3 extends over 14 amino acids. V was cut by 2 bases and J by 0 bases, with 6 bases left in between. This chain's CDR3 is CASSVGVSYNEQFF. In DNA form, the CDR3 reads TGTGCCAGCAGCGTGGGCGTCTCCTACAATGAGCAGTTCTTC.

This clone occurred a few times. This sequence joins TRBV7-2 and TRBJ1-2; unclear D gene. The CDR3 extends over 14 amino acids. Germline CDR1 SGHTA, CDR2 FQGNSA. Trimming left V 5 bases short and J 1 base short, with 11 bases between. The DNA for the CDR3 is TGTGCCAGCAGCAGCGAAGGTTTTAACTATGGCTACACCTTC. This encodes CASSSEGFNYGYTF.

CDR3 residues: CASSLGWTGDGYTF. CDR3 sequence (DNA): TGTGCCAGCAGCTTGGGGTGGACAGGGGATGGCTACACCTTC. The chain recombines TRBV5-8 with TRBJ1-2; TRBD1 agrees at 9 bases. J gave up 6 bases and V 0 bases, and 3 bases lay outside the gene matches. The CDR3 extends over 14 amino acids. CDR1 is SGHTS, CDR2 YDEGEE, per germline.

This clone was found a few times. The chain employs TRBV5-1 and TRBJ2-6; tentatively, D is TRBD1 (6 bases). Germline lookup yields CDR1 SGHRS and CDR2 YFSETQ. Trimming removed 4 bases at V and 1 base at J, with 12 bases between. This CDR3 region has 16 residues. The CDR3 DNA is TGCGCCAGCAGCACGGTACAGGGATCTGGGGCCAACGTCCTGACTTTC. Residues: CASSTVQGSGANVLTF.

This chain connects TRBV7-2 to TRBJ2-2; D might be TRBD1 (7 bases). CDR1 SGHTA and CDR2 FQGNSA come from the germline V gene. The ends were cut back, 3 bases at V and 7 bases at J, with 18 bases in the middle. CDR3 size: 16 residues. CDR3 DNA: TGTGCCAGCAGCTTCACGAGCCGACAGGGAGGCGGGGAGCTGTTTTTT. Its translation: CASSFTSRQGGGELFF. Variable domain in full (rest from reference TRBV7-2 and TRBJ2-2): GAGVSQSPSNKVTEKGKDVELRCDPISGHTALYWYRQSLGQGLEFLIYFQGNSAPDKSGLPSDRFSAERTGGSVSTLTIQRTQQEDSAVYLCASSFTSRQGGGELFFGEGSRLTVL.

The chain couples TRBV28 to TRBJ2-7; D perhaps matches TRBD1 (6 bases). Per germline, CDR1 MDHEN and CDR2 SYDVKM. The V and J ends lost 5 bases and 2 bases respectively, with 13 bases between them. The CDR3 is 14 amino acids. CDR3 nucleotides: TGTGCCAGCAGTGCAGGGGACATACCCTACGAGCAGTACTTC. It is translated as CASSAGDIPYEQYF.

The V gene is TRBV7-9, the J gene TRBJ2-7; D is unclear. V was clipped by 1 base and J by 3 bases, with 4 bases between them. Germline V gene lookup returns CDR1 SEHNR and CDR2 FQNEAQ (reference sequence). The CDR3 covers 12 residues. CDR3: CASSLGSYEQYF. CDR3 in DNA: TGTGCCAGCAGCTTAGGCAGCTACGAGCAGTACTTC.

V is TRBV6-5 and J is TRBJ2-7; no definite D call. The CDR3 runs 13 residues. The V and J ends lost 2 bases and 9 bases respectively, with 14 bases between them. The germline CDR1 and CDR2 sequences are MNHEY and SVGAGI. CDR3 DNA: TGTGCCAGCAGTTACGTCAGGAACGGCGGGCAGTACTTC. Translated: CASSYVRNGGQYF.

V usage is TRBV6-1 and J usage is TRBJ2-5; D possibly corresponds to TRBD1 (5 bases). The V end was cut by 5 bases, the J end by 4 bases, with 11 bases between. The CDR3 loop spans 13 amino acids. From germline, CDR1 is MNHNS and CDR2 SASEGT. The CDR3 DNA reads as TGTGCCAGCAGTACAGGCGTGGGAGAGACCCAGTACTTC. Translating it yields CASSTGVGETQYF.

CDR3 residues: CASSEAPLGGSSITDTQYF. For the CDR3, the DNA is TGTGCCAGCAGTGAAGCCCCCTTAGGGGGTAGTAGCATCACAGATACGCAGTATTTT. V gene TRBV6-1 combines with J gene TRBJ2-3, with D maybe TRBD1 (6 bases). The CDR3 extends over 19 amino acids. V gave up 0 bases and J gave up 2 bases, with 21 bases separating them. Per the germline V gene, CDR1 is MNHNS and CDR2 is SASEGT.

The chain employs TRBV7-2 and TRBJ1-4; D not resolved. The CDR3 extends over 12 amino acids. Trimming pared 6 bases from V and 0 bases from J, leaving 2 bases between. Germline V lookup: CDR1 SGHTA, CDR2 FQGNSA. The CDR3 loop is CASRATNEKLFF. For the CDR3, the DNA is TGTGCCAGCAGGGCAACTAATGAAAAACTGTTTTTT.

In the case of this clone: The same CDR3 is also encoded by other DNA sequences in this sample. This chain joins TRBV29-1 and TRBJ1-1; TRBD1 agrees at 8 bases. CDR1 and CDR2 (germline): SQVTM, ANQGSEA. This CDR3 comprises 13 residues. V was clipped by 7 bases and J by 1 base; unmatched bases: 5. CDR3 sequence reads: CSGRGQGNTEAFF. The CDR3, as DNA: TGCAGCGGCCGAGGACAGGGGAACACTGAAGCTTTCTTT. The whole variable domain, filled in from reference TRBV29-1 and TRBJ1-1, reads SAVISQKPSRDICQRGTSLTIQCQVDSQVTMMFWYRQQPGQSLTLIATANQGSEATYESGFVIDKFPISRPNLTFSTLTVSNMSPEDSSIYLCSGRGQGNTEAFFGQGTRLTVV.

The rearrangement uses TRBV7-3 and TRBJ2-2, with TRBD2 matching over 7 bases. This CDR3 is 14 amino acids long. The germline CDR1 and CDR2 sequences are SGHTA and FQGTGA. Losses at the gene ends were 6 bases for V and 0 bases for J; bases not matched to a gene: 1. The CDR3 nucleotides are TGTGCCAGCAGTGCGGGAGCGAACACCGGGGAGCTGTTTTTT. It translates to CASSAGANTGELFF.

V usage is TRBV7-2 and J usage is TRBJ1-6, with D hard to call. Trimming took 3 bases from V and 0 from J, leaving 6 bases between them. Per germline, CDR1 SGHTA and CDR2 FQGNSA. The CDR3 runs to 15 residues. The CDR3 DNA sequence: TGTGCCAGCAGCTTTGGCAGCTCCTATAATTCACCCCTCCACTTT. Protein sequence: CASSFGSSYNSPLHF.

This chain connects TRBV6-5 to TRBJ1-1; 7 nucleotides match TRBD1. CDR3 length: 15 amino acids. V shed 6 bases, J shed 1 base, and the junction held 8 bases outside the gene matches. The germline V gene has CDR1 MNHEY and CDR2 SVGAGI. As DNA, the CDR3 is TGTGCCAGCAGGTTACCGGGACAGCCGAACACTGAAGCTTTCTTT. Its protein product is CASRLPGQPNTEAFF.

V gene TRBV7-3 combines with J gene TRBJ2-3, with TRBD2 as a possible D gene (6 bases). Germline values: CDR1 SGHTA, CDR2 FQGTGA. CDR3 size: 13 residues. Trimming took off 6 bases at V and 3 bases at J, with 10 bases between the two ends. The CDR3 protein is CASREGGTDTQYF. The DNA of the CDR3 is TGTGCCAGCAGGGAGGGCGGGACAGATACGCAGTATTTT. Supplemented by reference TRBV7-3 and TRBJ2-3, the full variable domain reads GAGVSQTPSNKVTEKGKYVELRCDPISGHTALYWYRQSLGQGPEFLIYFQGTGAADDSGLPNDRFFAVRPEGSVSTLKIQRTERGDSAVYLCASREGGTDTQYFGPGTRLTVL.

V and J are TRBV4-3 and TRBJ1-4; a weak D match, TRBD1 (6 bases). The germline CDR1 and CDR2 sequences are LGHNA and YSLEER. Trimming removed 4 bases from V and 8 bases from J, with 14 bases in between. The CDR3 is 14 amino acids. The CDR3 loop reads CASSPGQGPEKLFF. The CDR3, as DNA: TGCGCCAGCAGCCCGGGGCAGGGGCCCGAAAAACTGTTTTTT.

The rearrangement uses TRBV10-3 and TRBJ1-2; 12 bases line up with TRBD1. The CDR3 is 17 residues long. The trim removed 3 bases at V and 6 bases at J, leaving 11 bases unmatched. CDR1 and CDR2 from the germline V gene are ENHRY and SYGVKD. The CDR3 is CAISDIRDRGQVDGYTF. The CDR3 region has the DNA TGTGCCATCAGTGATATCCGGGACAGGGGGCAGGTAGATGGCTACACCTTC.

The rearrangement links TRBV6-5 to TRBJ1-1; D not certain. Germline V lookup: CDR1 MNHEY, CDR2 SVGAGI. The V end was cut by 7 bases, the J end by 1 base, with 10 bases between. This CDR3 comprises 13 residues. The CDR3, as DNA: TGTGCCAGCAAACCGACGGGGAACACTGAAGCTTTCTTT. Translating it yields CASKPTGNTEAFF.